The 23 T cell receptor beta chains listed next were all sequenced from one sample in a study of beta chain features in type 1 diabetes. What was sequenced were expressed TCRB transcripts, since all of the isolated RNA had been reverse transcribed. Assay: immunoSEQ multiplex PCR; the TCRdb copy retains only in-frame clones and omits some. The sample lists fewer than 250,000 clones, around 9.6% occurring once. The material sequenced was naive CD4+ T cells from blood. The source of these receptors is a woman between 18 and 30 years old in good health.

This clone was counted between two and nine times. This chain joins TRBV30 and TRBJ2-1, with 10 positions matching TRBD1. The CDR3 has 14 residues. V trimming: 4 bases; J trimming: 4 bases; junction bases outside the gene matches: 4. Germline CDR1 reads GTSNPN; CDR2 reads SVGIG (reference sequence). DNA for the CDR3: TGTGCCTGGATGACAGGGGGCGGTTACAATGAGCAGTTCTTC. Its translation: CAWMTGGGYNEQFF.

This clone was picked up many times. The rearrangement links TRBV5-1 to TRBJ2-3; D is ambiguous. The CDR3 is 14 residues long. V lost 4 bases and J lost 2, with 11 bases in between. The germline V gene encodes CDR1 SGHRS and CDR2 YFSETQ. CDR3 bases: TGCGCCAGCAGCGACGGATGGGCCACAGATACGCAGTATTTT. Amino acids: CASSDGWATDTQYF.

The chain has TRBV5-1 and TRBJ1-2, with 7 bases lining up with TRBD1. V shed 4 bases, J shed 10 bases, and the junction held 16 bases outside the gene matches. Looked up from germline, CDR1 is SGHRS and CDR2 is YFSETQ. The CDR3 length is 15 residues. The DNA for the CDR3 is TGCGCCAGCAGCCTGGACAGGAGGGTTCCAGTTGACTACACCTTC. It yields the protein CASSLDRRVPVDYTF. The full variable domain, rest sourced from reference TRBV5-1 and TRBJ1-2, is KAGVTQTPRYLIKTRGQQVTLSCSPISGHRSVSWYQQTPGQGLQFLFEYFSETQRNKGNFPGRFSGRQFSNSRSEMNVSTLELGDSALYLCASSLDRRVPVDYTFGSGTRLTVV.

This clone was detected only a few times. The chain combines TRBV6-5 with TRBJ2-7; 10 bases agree with TRBD2. The CDR3 contains 15 residues. V was clipped by 5 bases and J by 3 bases; unmatched bases: 7. Germline CDR1 reads MNHEY; CDR2 reads SVGAGI. CDR3 sequence: CASSPTGLASYEQYF. In nucleotides, the CDR3 is TGTGCCAGCAGTCCAACGGGACTAGCGAGCTACGAGCAGTACTTC.

DNA of the CDR3: TGTGCCAGTAGTATCGGGTATAGCAATCAGCCCCAGCATTTT. Residues: CASSIGYSNQPQHF. The V gene is TRBV19, the J gene TRBJ1-5; D gene unclear. This CDR3 is 14 amino acids long. V lost 3 bases to trimming and J lost 0 bases, with 6 bases between them. Per germline, CDR1 LNHDA and CDR2 SQIVND (reference sequence).

This clone showed up just a few times. The chain is built from TRBV5-4 and TRBJ1-2; TRBD1 might be the D (5 bases). V was pared by 3 bases and J by 0 bases, with 12 bases between. In germline, CDR1 is SGHNT, CDR2 YYREEE (reference sequence). The CDR3 covers 15 residues. In DNA form, the CDR3 reads TGTGCCAGCAGCTCACCCCCGACAGCTAACTATGGCTACACCTTC. It yields the protein CASSSPPTANYGYTF.

The rearrangement links TRBV7-6 to TRBJ2-1; 12 bases agree with TRBD2. The CDR3 totals 17 residues. J was trimmed by 2 bases and V by 1 base; bases with no gene match: 3. Germline lookup yields CDR1 SGHVS and CDR2 FNYEAQ. This CDR3 is CASSLGLAGEPYNEQFF. CDR3 nucleotide sequence: TGTGCCAGCAGCTTAGGACTAGCGGGGGAGCCCTACAATGAGCAGTTCTTC.

The gene calls are TRBV27 and TRBJ2-5, with D tentatively TRBD2 (6 bases). The CDR3 has 14 amino acids. Germline assignment: CDR1 MNHEY and CDR2 SMNVEV (reference sequence). Trimming cost V 5 bases and J 5 bases, with 15 bases left between them. CDR3 in DNA: TGTGCCAGCAGTGGGGGGACCGCGGGGGAGACCCAGTACTTC. It is translated as CASSGGTAGETQYF.

The rearrangement joins TRBV18 to TRBJ1-1; a possible D gene is TRBD1 (6 bases). V shed 6 bases and J shed 6 bases, with 14 bases lying between them. The CDR3 covers 13 residues. Germline loops: CDR1 KGHSH, CDR2 LQKENI. The CDR3 here is CASSPDRLAEAFF. CDR3 sequence (DNA): TGTGCCAGCTCCCCAGACAGGCTGGCTGAAGCTTTCTTT.

This clone has more than one count but fewer than ten. The J gene is TRBJ1-1, the V gene TRBV5-4; 7 bases are shared with TRBD1. The trim removed 4 bases at V and 1 base at J, leaving 4 bases unmatched. Germline V gives CDR1 SGHNT, CDR2 YYREEE (reference sequence). This CDR3 region has 14 residues. The CDR3 region has the DNA TGTGCCAGCAGCCGCTGGACAGGGAACACTGAAGCTTTCTTT. This gives the protein CASSRWTGNTEAFF.

This clone has just a few counts. The V gene is TRBV12-5, the J gene TRBJ2-7, with D perhaps TRBD1 (5 bases). Trimming left V 4 bases short and J 3 bases short, with 22 bases between. Germline lookup yields CDR1 LGHNT and CDR2 FRNRAP. The CDR3 contains 17 residues. The CDR3 sequence is CASGSQPRTLGLYEQYF. In nucleotides, the CDR3 is TGTGCTAGTGGTTCCCAACCTCGGACGCTGGGGCTCTACGAGCAGTACTTC.

This clone was seen only a few times. V gene TRBV15 combines with J gene TRBJ2-2, with D uncertain. V was trimmed by 5 bases and J by 5 bases, leaving 9 bases between them. The CDR3 length is 13 residues. Germline loops: CDR1 LNHNV, CDR2 YYDKDF (reference sequence). The CDR3 spells CATSPSGTGELFF. The CDR3 DNA reads as TGTGCCACCAGCCCCTCGGGTACCGGGGAGCTGTTTTTT.

This clone turned up a few times. V gene TRBV18 combines with J gene TRBJ1-2; 9 bases line up with TRBD1. This CDR3 contains 18 residues. The junction had 13 bases not matched to a gene; V was cut back by 1 base and J by 4 bases. The germline V gene has CDR1 KGHSH and CDR2 LQKENI. The DNA of the CDR3 is TGTGCCAGCTCACCACAGACAGGAGGGACAGGGCGAGGCTATGGCTACACCTTC. The encoded protein is CASSPQTGGTGRGYGYTF.

There are a few counts of this clone. V and J are TRBV6-1 and TRBJ1-4, with TRBD1 matching 10 bases. CDR3 length equals 14 residues. Germline V gene data show CDR1 as MNHNS and CDR2 as SASEGT. V was pared by 9 bases and J by 8 bases, with 9 bases of the junction left unmatched. The chain's CDR3 is CASLPGQGREKLFF. The CDR3 coding sequence is TGTGCCAGTCTTCCGGGACAGGGGAGAGAAAAACTGTTTTTT.

V is TRBV25-1 and J is TRBJ2-5; TRBD2 matches 13 bases. CDR1 is MGHDK and CDR2 is SYGVNS in the germline V gene. The trim removed 2 bases at V and 5 bases at J, leaving 5 bases unmatched. This CDR3 is built from 16 residues. The CDR3: CASSEDGTSGMETQYF. The CDR3 DNA is TGTGCCAGCAGTGAAGATGGGACTAGCGGGATGGAGACCCAGTACTTC.

The V and J genes are TRBV30 and TRBJ2-1; 9 bases are shared with TRBD2. CDR1 GTSNPN and CDR2 SVGIG come from the germline V gene (reference sequence). This CDR3 region has 14 residues. V dropped 5 bases and J dropped 1; count of bases not matched to a gene: 3. The DNA for the CDR3 is TGTGCCTGGTTTAGCGGGAGATCCTACAATGAGCAGTTCTTC. Amino acids: CAWFSGRSYNEQFF.

The V gene is TRBV11-2, the J gene TRBJ2-1, with 9 bases lining up with TRBD2. The CDR3 length is 16 residues. V lost 5 bases to trimming and J lost 2 bases; unmatched junction nucleotides: 7. The germline CDR1 and CDR2 sequences are SGHAT and FQNNGV. CDR3 coding DNA: TGTGCCAGCAGCATCAGACTAGCGGATACCTACAATGAGCAGTTCTTC. Translating it yields CASSIRLADTYNEQFF.

The chain couples TRBV6-5 to TRBJ1-2; 9 nucleotides line up with TRBD1. In germline, CDR1 is MNHEY, CDR2 SVGAGI. The length of the CDR3 is 14 residues. With V trimmed by 4 bases and J by 4 bases, 4 bases remained unmatched. The CDR3 region has the DNA TGTGCCAGCAGTTTACTGACAGGGGGCTATGGCTACACCTTC. Residues: CASSLLTGGYGYTF.

The chain employs TRBV6-1 and TRBJ1-2; possibly TRBD1 for D (5 bases). The CDR3 has 13 amino acids. Germline CDR1 and CDR2: MNHNS and SASEGT. Trimming took off 6 bases at V and 6 bases at J, with 14 bases between the two ends. The CDR3 is CASRLTPGDGYTF. CDR3 bases: TGTGCCAGCAGATTAACCCCGGGGGATGGCTACACCTTC.

This clone was recorded a few times. The rearrangement uses TRBV19 and TRBJ1-4; 11 bases align to TRBD1. V lost 5 bases and J lost 2; bases outside the gene matches: 10. The CDR3 contains 18 residues. Germline CDR1 and CDR2: LNHDA and SQIVND (reference sequence). The DNA for the CDR3 is TGTGCCAGTAGTGTAGGACAGGGGGCTTCGGCGACTAATGAAAAACTGTTTTTT. Protein product: CASSVGQGASATNEKLFF.

This clone was seen a handful of times. The chain joins TRBV7-2 to TRBJ1-1; 8 bases are a match to TRBD1. Germline CDR1 SGHTA, CDR2 FQGNSA. Losses at the gene ends were 4 bases for V and 2 bases for J; bases not matched to a gene: 6. The CDR3 is made up of 15 amino acids. The CDR3 DNA sequence: TGTGCCAGCAGCTACCGCAGGGGGCCCAACACTGAAGCTTTCTTT. Encoded protein: CASSYRRGPNTEAFF.

The rearrangement joins TRBV11-2 to TRBJ2-3; possibly TRBD1 for D (7 bases). The germline V gene encodes CDR1 SGHAT and CDR2 FQNNGV. There are 15 residues in the CDR3. Trimming stripped 2 bases from V and 5 bases from J, with 14 bases between. The CDR3 spells CASSLLAGGQDTQYF. As DNA, the CDR3 is TGTGCCAGCAGCTTACTAGCAGGGGGGCAAGATACGCAGTATTTT. Complete variable domain (other parts from reference TRBV11-2 and TRBJ2-3): EAGVAQSPRYKIIEKRQSVAFWCNPISGHATLYWYQQILGQGPKLLIQFQNNGVVDDSQLPKDRFSAERLKGVDSTLKIQPAKLEDSAVYLCASSLLAGGQDTQYFGPGTRLTVL.

The chain has TRBV5-1 and TRBJ1-1, with D possibly TRBD1 on 5 matching bases. CDR1 SGHRS and CDR2 YFSETQ come from the germline V gene. The V end was cut by 3 bases, the J end by 5 bases, with 20 bases between. This CDR3 is built from 16 residues. The CDR3, as DNA: TGCGCCAGCAGCTCGACCATGGCGGGGCGGGAAACTGAAGCTTTCTTT. It is translated as CASSSTMAGRETEAFF.